This TCR beta chain was obtained from a study of blood T cell repertoires in COVID-19. Overall study: T cells, B-cell-depleted T cells, or PBMCs provided the cDNA or gDNA that served as material.

Some clones are missing from TCRdb's copy, which holds only in-frame ones; the method was immunoSEQ multiplex PCR. This table has 220,000 or so clones, around 81% appearing once. In germline, CDR1 is SNHLY, CDR2 FYNNEI. The CDR3 is 13 amino acids. V dropped 4 bases and J dropped 2 bases, with 9 bases sitting between them. Specimen: peripheral blood. The gene calls are TRBV2 and TRBJ2-7; no definite D call. The TCR comes from a woman aged 25 to 39 who had recovered from COVID-19. CDR3 sequence (DNA): TGTGCCAGCAGTGTTCCAGTTACCTACGAGCAGTACTTC. It yields the protein CASSVPVTYEQYF.